These 15 T cell receptor beta chains share one sample of origin, sequenced in a study of cytomegalovirus exposure and HLA in healthy donors. The repertoire was sequenced with immunoSEQ multiplex PCR; TCRdb's copy has only in-frame clones and lacks some. The sample includes a few hundred thousand clones, 75% to 90% seen only once; the top ten take approximately 0.84%. Sequencing was done on a sample of PBMCs. The source is a woman younger than 30 in good health and CMV-seronegative.

In this sample, this clone turned up a few times. The gene calls are TRBV6-5 and TRBJ1-2, with TRBD1 matching 7 bases. J was trimmed by 8 bases and V by 6 bases; bases with no gene match: 9. The CDR3 is 13 amino acids. The germline CDR1 and CDR2 sequences are MNHEY and SVGAGI. The CDR3 protein is CASRMWDSGGYTF. The CDR3 DNA sequence: TGTGCCAGCAGAATGTGGGACAGCGGCGGCTACACCTTC.

The rearrangement links TRBV7-7 to TRBJ2-7, with D perhaps matching TRBD2 (6 bases). The CDR3 loop spans 17 amino acids. Germline V lookup: CDR1 SSHAT, CDR2 FNYEAQ (reference sequence). CDR3 DNA: TGTGCTAGCGGAAACACCAACCGCGGGTGCGGGGTCCTCTGGCAGTACTTC. Its translation is CASGNTNRGCGVLWQYF.

This clone was detected only once. The chain joins TRBV18 to TRBJ2-5; a possible D gene is TRBD1 (6 bases). Germline V lookup: CDR1 KGHSH, CDR2 LQKENI. This CDR3 spans 17 amino acids. Deletions cut 3 bases from V and 4 bases from J, with 21 bases between. CDR3 protein: CASSPETGGQLGETQYF. Here the CDR3 DNA reads TGTGCCAGCTCACCCGAGACCGGCGGACAGCTCGGAGAGACCCAGTACTTC. The full variable domain, in which reference TRBV18 and TRBJ2-5 provide the parts outside the CDR3, is NAGVMQNPRHLVRRRGQEARLRCSPMKGHSHVYWYRQLPEEGLKFMVYLQKENIIDESGMPKERFSAEFPKEGPSILRIQQVVRGDSAAYFCASSPETGGQLGETQYFGPGTRLLVL.

To note about this clone: At one of its ends the junction is not consistent with the germline gene, which may arise from a read error. This chain links TRBV27 with TRBJ2-3, with 12 bases fitting TRBD2. Per germline, CDR1 MNHEY and CDR2 SMNVEV (reference sequence). This CDR3 has 18 residues. The CDR3 loop is CASGLPGLAGVGTDTQYF. The CDR3 DNA follows: TGTGCCAGCGGTTTACCGGGACTAGCGGGCGTTGGCACAGATACGCAGTATTTT.

V gene TRBV27 combines with J gene TRBJ2-7; 10 bases agree with TRBD2. The CDR3 loop spans 18 amino acids. CDR1 MNHEY and CDR2 SMNVEV come from the germline V gene (reference sequence). Trimming removed 3 bases from V and 2 bases from J; junction bases left unmatched: 13. Here the CDR3 reads CASSFHPSKAGGAYEQYF. DNA for the CDR3: TGTGCCAGCAGTTTTCACCCGTCCAAAGCGGGGGGGGCCTACGAGCAGTACTTC.

This clone was seen only a few times. The V call is TRBV4-1, the J call TRBJ2-2; the D gene is possibly TRBD2 (6 bases). The CDR3 has 15 residues. The V end was cut by 2 bases, the J end by 7 bases, with 14 bases between. CDR1 and CDR2 (germline): MGHRA, YSYEKL. The CDR3 DNA follows: TGCGCCAGCAGCCAAAGGACTATTCTTGTCGGGGAGCTGTTTTTT. Protein: CASSQRTILVGELFF.

The chain joins TRBV5-4 to TRBJ2-5; 12 bases are a match to TRBD1. Trimming cost V 1 base and J 5 bases; bases outside gene matches: 6. In germline, CDR1 is SGHNT, CDR2 YYREEE (reference sequence). The CDR3 has 16 residues. The CDR3 DNA reads TGTGCCAGCAGCTTGAGGGGACAGGGGGCTTGGGAGACCCAGTACTTC. This translates into CASSLRGQGAWETQYF.

The chain links TRBV6-1 to TRBJ2-5, with D hard to call. The CDR3 is 15 residues long. Trimming removed 0 bases at V and 1 base at J, with 9 bases between. CDR1 and CDR2 from the germline V gene are MNHNS and SASEGT. The CDR3 DNA sequence: TGTGCCAGCAGTGAAGCTCTGGGCAGCCAAGAGACCCAGTACTTC. Translation: CASSEALGSQETQYF.

V gene TRBV28 combines with J gene TRBJ2-7; TRBD1 agrees at 7 bases. CDR1 and CDR2 from the germline V gene are MDHEN and SYDVKM. V gave up 7 bases and J gave up 2 bases; unmatched junction bases: 8. CDR3 length equals 14 residues. CDR3 DNA: TGTGCCAGCACCCCAGGGGGATTCCCCTACGAGCAGTACTTC. Translation gives CASTPGGFPYEQYF.

This chain connects TRBV5-1 to TRBJ2-6, with D perhaps matching TRBD2 (6 bases). Per germline, CDR1 SGHRS and CDR2 YFSETQ. The CDR3 is made up of 18 amino acids. V was clipped by 4 bases and J by 0 bases, with 17 bases between them. CDR3 bases: TGCGCCAGCAGCCCCTGGAGGGAGTGGTACTCTGGGGCCAACGTCCTGACTTTC. Protein product: CASSPWREWYSGANVLTF.

The chain uses TRBV5-1 and TRBJ1-4, with D unclear. The germline V gene encodes CDR1 SGHRS and CDR2 YFSETQ. Trimming left V 3 bases short and J 3 bases short, with 6 bases between. The CDR3 extends over 13 amino acids. CDR3 bases: TGCGCCAGCAGCTCCGTCTCTAATGAAAAACTGTTTTTT. Translation: CASSSVSNEKLFF.

The rearrangement links TRBV11-3 to TRBJ2-7, with a tentative D call TRBD2 (6 bases). The ends were cut back, 11 bases at V and 3 bases at J, with 23 bases in the middle. Per germline, CDR1 SGHNT and CDR2 YENEEA. The CDR3 runs to 15 residues. CDR3 loop: CASAKGYGGGYEQYF. As DNA, the CDR3 is TGTGCCTCCGCAAAAGGGTATGGGGGAGGCTACGAGCAGTACTTC.

The genes are TRBV7-6 and TRBJ1-1; D gene ambiguous. V lost 5 bases and J lost 3, with 16 bases in between. The CDR3 contains 15 residues. CDR1 and CDR2 from the germline V gene are SGHVS and FNYEAQ. The CDR3 coding sequence is TGTGCCAGCAGCCTAGGCTTGGGCAGTTACACTGAAGCTTTCTTT. This gives the protein CASSLGLGSYTEAFF.

The chain has TRBV15 and TRBJ2-2; TRBD2 agrees at 11 bases. Trimming cost V 2 bases and J 5 bases; bases outside gene matches: 4. This CDR3 has 16 amino acids. Germline CDR1 is LNHNV and CDR2 is YYDKDF (reference sequence). The CDR3 region is CATSRSSGRGTGELFF. The CDR3 region has the DNA TGTGCCACCAGCAGAAGTAGCGGGAGGGGAACCGGGGAGCTGTTTTTT.

The chain recombines TRBV2 with TRBJ2-4; 8 positions match TRBD1. Germline V CDR1 and CDR2: SNHLY, FYNNEI. This CDR3 is 14 amino acids long. Trimming took 6 bases from V and 6 from J; bases not matched to a gene: 7. CDR3 bases: TGTGCCAGCAGGACCGCAGGGGGCTTAAACATTCAGTACTTC. The encoded protein is CASRTAGGLNIQYF. Full variable domain (remainder filled in from reference TRBV2 and TRBJ2-4): EPEVTQTPSHQVTQMGQEVILRCVPISNHLYFYWYRQILGQKVEFLVSFYNNEISEKSEIFDDQFSVERPDGSNFTLKIRSTKLEDSAMYFCASRTAGGLNIQYFGAGTRLSVL.